The clone carrying this TCR beta chain has only a few counts. The sample belongs to a study of blood T cells in healthy people across ages. PCR was performed a second time for about 7 to 11 cycles using a sample-barcoded 5' primer and a J-beta primer mix. TCRdb ran MiXCR on the 5' RACE reads and lists one entry per CDR3 protein. The data hold approximately 1,100,000 distinct CDR3 sequences, with over 35% observed a single time. The trim removed 2 bases at V and 5 bases at J, leaving 8 bases unmatched. This CDR3 has 15 residues. The germline V gene has CDR1 DFQATT and CDR2 SNEGSKA (reference sequence).

The material sequenced was blood. The sequence derives from a woman in her sixties in good health. This chain links TRBV20-1 with TRBJ2-1; 8 bases fit TRBD2. The CDR3 loop reads CSARRSRGADNEQFF. The CDR3 DNA reads TGCAGTGCTAGAAGGTCGCGGGGGGCGGACAATGAGCAGTTCTTC.